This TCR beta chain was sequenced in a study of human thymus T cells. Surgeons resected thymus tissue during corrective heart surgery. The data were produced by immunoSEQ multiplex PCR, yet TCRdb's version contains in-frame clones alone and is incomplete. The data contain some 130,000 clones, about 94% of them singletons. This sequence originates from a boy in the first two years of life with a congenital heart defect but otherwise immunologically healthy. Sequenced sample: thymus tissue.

CDR3 bases: TGCGCCAGCACACGGGACAGTTTTTATCAAGAGACCCAGTACTTC. Amino acids: CASTRDSFYQETQYF. The chain recombines TRBV5-1 with TRBJ2-5; 7 bases line up with TRBD1. Germline CDR1 is SGHRS and CDR2 is YFSETQ. This CDR3 region has 15 residues. The ends lost 6 bases at V and 2 bases at J; junction bases unmatched: 10.